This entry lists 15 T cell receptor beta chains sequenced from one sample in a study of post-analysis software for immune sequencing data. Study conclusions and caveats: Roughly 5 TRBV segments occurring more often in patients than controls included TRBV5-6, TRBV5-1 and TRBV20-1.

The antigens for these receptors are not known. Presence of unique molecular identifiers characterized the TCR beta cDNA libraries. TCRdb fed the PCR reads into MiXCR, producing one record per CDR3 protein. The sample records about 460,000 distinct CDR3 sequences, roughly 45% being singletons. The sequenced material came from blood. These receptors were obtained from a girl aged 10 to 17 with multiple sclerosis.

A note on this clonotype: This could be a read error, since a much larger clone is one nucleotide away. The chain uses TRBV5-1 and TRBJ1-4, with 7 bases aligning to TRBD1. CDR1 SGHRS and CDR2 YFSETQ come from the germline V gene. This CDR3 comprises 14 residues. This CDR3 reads CASSSGQVNEKRFF. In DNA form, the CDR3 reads TGCGCCAGCAGCTCTGGACAGGTTAATGAAAAACGGTTTTTT. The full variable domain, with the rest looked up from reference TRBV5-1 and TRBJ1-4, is KAGVTQTPRYLIKTRGQQVTLSCSPISGHRSVSWYQQTPGQGLQFLFEYFSETQRNKGNFPGRFSGRQFSNSRSEMNVSTLELGDSALYLCASSSGQVNEKRFFGSGTQLSVL.

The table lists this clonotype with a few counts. CDR3 sequence: CASRSGQALYGYTF. In DNA, the CDR3 is TGTGCCAGCAGGTCAGGACAGGCCCTCTATGGCTACACCTTC. V usage is TRBV21-1 and J usage is TRBJ1-2; TRBD1 is the table's D call and was not checked against the DNA. TRBV21-1 is assigned pseudogene status. The CDR3 length is 14 residues.

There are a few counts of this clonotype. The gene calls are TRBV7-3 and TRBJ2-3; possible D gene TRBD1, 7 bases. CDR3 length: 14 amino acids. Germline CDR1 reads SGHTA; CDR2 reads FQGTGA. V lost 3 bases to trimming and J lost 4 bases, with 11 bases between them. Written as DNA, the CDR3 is TGTGCCAGCAGCTTCAGGGGGGAGGCAGATACGCAGTATTTT. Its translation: CASSFRGEADTQYF.

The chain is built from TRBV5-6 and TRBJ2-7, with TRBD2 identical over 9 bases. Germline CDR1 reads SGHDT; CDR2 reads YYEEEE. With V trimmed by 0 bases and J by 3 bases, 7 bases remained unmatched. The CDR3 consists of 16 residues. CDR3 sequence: CASSLGTSGPDYEQYF. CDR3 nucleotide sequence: TGTGCCAGCAGCTTGGGCACTAGCGGGCCCGACTACGAGCAGTACTTC. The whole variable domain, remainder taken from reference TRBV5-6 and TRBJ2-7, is DAGVTQSPTHLIKTRGQQVTLRCSPKSGHDTVSWYQQALGQGPQFIFQYYEEEERQRGNFPDRFSGHQFPNYSSELNVNALLLGDSALYLCASSLGTSGPDYEQYFGPGTRLTVT.

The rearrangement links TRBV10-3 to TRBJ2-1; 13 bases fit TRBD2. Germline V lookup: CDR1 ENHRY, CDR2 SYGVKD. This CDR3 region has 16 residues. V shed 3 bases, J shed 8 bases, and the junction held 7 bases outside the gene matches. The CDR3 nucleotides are TGTGCCATCAGTGACGGGACTAGCGGGAAGAAGGATGAGCAGTTCTTC. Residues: CAISDGTSGKKDEQFF.

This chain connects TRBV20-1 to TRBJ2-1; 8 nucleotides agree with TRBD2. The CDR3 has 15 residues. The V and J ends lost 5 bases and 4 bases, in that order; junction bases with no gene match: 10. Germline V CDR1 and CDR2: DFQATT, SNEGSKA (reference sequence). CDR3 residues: CSAGAGASGYNEQFF. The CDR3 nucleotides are TGCAGTGCTGGAGCTGGGGCTAGCGGGTACAATGAGCAGTTCTTC.

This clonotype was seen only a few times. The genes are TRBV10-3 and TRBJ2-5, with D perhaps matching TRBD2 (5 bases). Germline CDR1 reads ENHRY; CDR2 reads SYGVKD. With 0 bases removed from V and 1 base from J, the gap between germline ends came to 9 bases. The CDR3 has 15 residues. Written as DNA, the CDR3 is TGTGCCATCAGTGAGTCGGGTAGCGTCCAAGAGACCCAGTACTTC. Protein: CAISESGSVQETQYF.

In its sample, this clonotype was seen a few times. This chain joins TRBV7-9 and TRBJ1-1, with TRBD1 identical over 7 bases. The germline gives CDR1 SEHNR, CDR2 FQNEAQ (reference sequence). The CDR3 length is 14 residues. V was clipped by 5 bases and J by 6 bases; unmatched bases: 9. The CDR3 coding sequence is TGTGCCAGCAGCCCGGGGACAGAAAATTCTGAAGCTTTCTTT. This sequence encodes CASSPGTENSEAFF.

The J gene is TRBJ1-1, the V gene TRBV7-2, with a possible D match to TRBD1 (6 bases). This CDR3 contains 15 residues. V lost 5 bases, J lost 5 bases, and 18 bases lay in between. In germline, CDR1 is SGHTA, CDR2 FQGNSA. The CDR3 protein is CASSPGQTMLTEAFF. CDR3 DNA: TGTGCCAGCAGCCCTGGACAGACTATGTTGACTGAAGCTTTCTTT.

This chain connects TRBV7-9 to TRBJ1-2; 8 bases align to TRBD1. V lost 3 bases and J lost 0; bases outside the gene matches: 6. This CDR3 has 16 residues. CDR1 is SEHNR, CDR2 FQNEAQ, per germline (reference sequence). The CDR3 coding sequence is TGTGCCAGCAGCTTTTCGGGACAGGCGACTAACTATGGCTACACCTTC. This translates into CASSFSGQATNYGYTF.

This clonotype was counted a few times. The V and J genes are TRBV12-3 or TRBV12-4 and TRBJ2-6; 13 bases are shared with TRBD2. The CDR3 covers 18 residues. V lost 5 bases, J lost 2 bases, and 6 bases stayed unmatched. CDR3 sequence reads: CASSPRTSGRTGANVLTF. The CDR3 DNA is TGTGCCAGCAGTCCCCGGACTAGCGGGAGAACTGGGGCCAACGTCCTGACTTTC.

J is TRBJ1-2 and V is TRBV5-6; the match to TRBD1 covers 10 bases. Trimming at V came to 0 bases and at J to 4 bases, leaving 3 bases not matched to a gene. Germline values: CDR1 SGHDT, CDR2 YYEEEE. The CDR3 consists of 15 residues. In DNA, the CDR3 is TGTGCCAGCAGCTTGGGGGACAGGGGTAGCTATGGCTACACCTTC. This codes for CASSLGDRGSYGYTF.

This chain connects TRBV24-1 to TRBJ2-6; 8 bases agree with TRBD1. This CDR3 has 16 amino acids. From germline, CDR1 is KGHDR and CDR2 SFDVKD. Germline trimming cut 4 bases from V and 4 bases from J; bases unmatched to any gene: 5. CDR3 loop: CATSDPGGSGANVLTF. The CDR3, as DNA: TGTGCCACCAGTGACCCAGGGGGCAGCGGGGCCAACGTCCTGACTTTC.

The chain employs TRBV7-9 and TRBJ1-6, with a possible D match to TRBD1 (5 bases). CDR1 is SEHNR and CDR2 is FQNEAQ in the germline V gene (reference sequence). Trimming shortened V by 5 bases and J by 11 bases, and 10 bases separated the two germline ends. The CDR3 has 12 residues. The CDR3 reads CASSLQDPPLHF. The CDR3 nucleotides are TGTGCCAGCAGCCTACAGGATCCACCCCTCCACTTT.

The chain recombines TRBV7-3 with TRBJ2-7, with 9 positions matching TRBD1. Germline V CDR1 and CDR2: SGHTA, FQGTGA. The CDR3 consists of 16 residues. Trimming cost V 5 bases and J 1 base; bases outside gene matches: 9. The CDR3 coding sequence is TGTGCCAGCAGCCCTGGCGGGACAGGGACTTCCTACGAGCAGTACTTC. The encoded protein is CASSPGGTGTSYEQYF.